The present entry profiles one TCR beta chain with its context. This sample is drawn from a study of blood T cell repertoires in COVID-19. The CDR3 spans 14 residues. Trimming stripped 6 bases from V and 1 base from J, with 12 bases between. The germline V gene encodes CDR1 MNHEY and CDR2 SVGEGT. In the study's own analysis: Estimated nucleated cell counts came from reference gene primer amplification. Sequenced by immunoSEQ multiplex PCR; TCRdb stores in-frame clones only, minus some. That table gives V, J and clone size, and the DNA gave D and trimming. The sample has approximately 170,000 clones; 70% to 90% are singletons.

The sequenced sample consisted of peripheral blood. This chain links TRBV6-2 or TRBV6-3 with TRBJ1-1; D is perhaps TRBD1 (5 bases). The clonotype originates from a man over 45 who had recovered from COVID-19. CDR3 protein: CASSTLTANTEAFF. CDR3 nucleotides: TGTGCCAGCAGCACTTTGACAGCGAACACTGAAGCTTTCTTT.